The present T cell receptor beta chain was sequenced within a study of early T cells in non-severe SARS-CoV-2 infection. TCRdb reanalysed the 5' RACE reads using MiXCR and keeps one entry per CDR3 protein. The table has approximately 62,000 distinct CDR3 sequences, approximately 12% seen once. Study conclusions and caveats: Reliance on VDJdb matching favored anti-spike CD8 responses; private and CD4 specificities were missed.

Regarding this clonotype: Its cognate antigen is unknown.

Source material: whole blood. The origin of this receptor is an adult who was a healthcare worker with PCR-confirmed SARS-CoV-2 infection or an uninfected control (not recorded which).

The CDR3 spells CASRRGVNTEAFF. The CDR3 DNA reads as TGTGCCAGCAGGCGAGGGGTGAACACTGAAGCTTTCTTT. This chain joins TRBV12-3 or TRBV12-4 and TRBJ1-1; a possible D gene is TRBD1 (5 bases). Between the trimmed V and J ends, which lost 6 bases and 0 bases, there was a span of 8 bases. This CDR3 region has 13 residues.